This TCR beta chain was recovered during a study of blood T cell repertoires in COVID-19. Sequencing was performed with immunoSEQ multiplex PCR; in TCRdb, only in-frame clones are kept and a portion is missing. Of under 300,000 clones listed, around nine tenths are singletons. The CDR3 is 11 residues long. Germline assignment: CDR1 DFQATT and CDR2 SNEGSKA (reference sequence). The V end lost 1 base, the J end lost 5 bases, and 4 bases lay between the germline ends. This TCR came from a man aged 25-40 years with COVID-19, enrolled during active disease. The sample comprised peripheral blood. The chain carries TRBV20-1 and TRBJ2-3; no clear D gene. DNA for the CDR3: TGCAGTGCTAGAGGCGGAGATACGCAGTATTTT. Its translation is CSARGGDTQYF.